Listed below are T cell receptor beta chains from one sample, sequenced in a study of blood T cell repertoires in COVID-19. Generated by immunoSEQ multiplex PCR, the TCRdb table keeps only in-frame clones and is missing some. The data hold hundreds of thousands of clones, with 80% to 90% observed a single time. The source material was peripheral blood. These receptors were taken from a man aged 40-49 years with acute or convalescent COVID-19. The CDR3 runs from the conserved cysteine through the conserved F or W. D genes are given only for firm matches. Size is omitted from some rows. Given values are once, few, many or a class for expanded clones.

d_call	j_call	v_call	clone_size	cdr3_nt	cdr3_aa
TRBD1	TRBJ1-5	TRBV7-2	NA	TGTGCCAGCAGCTTATCCAGGGGGGCCAATCAGCCCCAGCATTTT	CASSLSRGANQPQHF
TRBD1	TRBJ2-7	TRBV27	NA	TGTGCCAGCAGTTTGGACAGGGGAGGAGAGCAGTACTTC	CASSLDRGGEQYF
NA	TRBJ1-1	TRBV28	once	TGTGCCAGCAGTTTCGCCATCCAGATTGAAGCTTTCTTT	CASSFAIQIEAFF
NA	TRBJ1-1	TRBV10-3	once	TGTGCCATCAGTGACAGGGATGGGCGAGAAGCTTTCTTT	CAISDRDGREAFF
TRBD2	TRBJ2-3	TRBV3-1/TRBV3-2	NA	TGTGCCAGCAGCCAACTAGCGGCACCGGGGGGGGATACGCAGTATTTT	CASSQLAAPGGDTQYF
TRBD2	TRBJ2-7	TRBV10-3	NA	TGTGCCATCAGTGGGGACCGGGGGGGCGAGCAGTACTTC	CAISGDRGGEQYF
NA	TRBJ2-2	TRBV4-3	NA	TGCGCCAGCAGCCGAGTTCCCCTAAACACCGGGGAGCTGTTTTTT	CASSRVPLNTGELFF
NA	TRBJ1-2	TRBV30	NA	TGTGCCTGGAGTGTGCACAGGGCGAACTATGGCTACACCTTC	CAWSVHRANYGYTF
TRBD1	TRBJ1-2	TRBV2	NA	TGTGCCAGCAGTGACGGACAGGGGGAGAACCATGGCTACACCTTC	CASSDGQGENHGYTF
NA	TRBJ2-1	TRBV30	NA	TGTGCCTGGAGTTCCATACTAGCTTTGGTCGGATCCTACAATGAGCAGTTCTTC	CAWSSILALVGSYNEQFF
TRBD1	TRBJ1-2	TRBV5-6	NA	TGTGCCAGCAGCGGGGGACAGGGAGGGAGCTACACCTTC	CASSGGQGGSYTF
NA	TRBJ1-5	TRBV10-3	NA	TGTGCCATCAGTGAGGGTGCGGAGGTTCAGCCCCAGCATTTT	CAISEGAEVQPQHF
NA	TRBJ1-1	TRBV5-5	NA	TGTGCCAGCAGCTTGGAACTGTATTTGAACACTGAAGCTTTCTTT	CASSLELYLNTEAFF
TRBD1	TRBJ1-2	TRBV9	NA	TGTGCCAGCAGCGTCCGGACAGGGGGAAACTATGGCTACACCTTC	CASSVRTGGNYGYTF
TRBD1	TRBJ1-4	TRBV5-1	NA	TGCGCCAGCAGATCCCGAGGGGGCCCTAATGAAAAACTGTTTTTT	CASRSRGGPNEKLFF
TRBD1	TRBJ1-1	TRBV18	NA	TGTGCCAGCTCACTCAGGGGGACGTTGAACACTGAAGCTTTCTTT	CASSLRGTLNTEAFF
NA	TRBJ2-7	TRBV12-3/TRBV12-4	NA	TGTGCCAGCAGTTTGGGCACGTACGAGCAGTACTTC	CASSLGTYEQYF
TRBD1	TRBJ2-5	TRBV5-4	NA	TGTGCCAGCAGCTTGTTGGGACAGGGTGAGACCCAGTACTTC	CASSLLGQGETQYF
TRBD1	TRBJ2-2	TRBV10-3	NA	TGTGCCATCAGCCGGGACAGCGGCACCGGGGAGCTGTTTTTT	CAISRDSGTGELFF
NA	TRBJ2-5	TRBV5-1	NA	TGCGCCAGCAGCCCCGGACTGCCGCGGGAGACCCAGTACTTC	CASSPGLPRETQYF
NA	TRBJ1-1	TRBV12-3/TRBV12-4	NA	TGTGCCAGCACCCCAGGGCCTAACACTGAAGCTTTCTTT	CASTPGPNTEAFF
NA	TRBJ2-7	TRBV4-1	few	TGCGCCAGCAGCCAAACTCAGGACAGTTCGAACGAGCAGTACTTC	CASSQTQDSSNEQYF
NA	TRBJ1-1	TRBV7-2	NA	TGTGCCAGCACCGAGACGGGGGGAAACACTGAAGCTTTCTTT	CASTETGGNTEAFF
TRBD1	TRBJ2-5	TRBV27	NA	TGTGCCAGCAGTTTAAGGGGGCTGGAGACCCAGTACTTC	CASSLRGLETQYF
TRBD1	TRBJ1-1	TRBV6-5	NA	TGTGCCAGCAGTTCCCAGGACAGGGGGAACACTGAAGCTTTCTTT	CASSSQDRGNTEAFF
NA	TRBJ1-1	TRBV10-3	NA	TGTGCCATCAGTGAGTGGGGGGGTCGGAACACTGAAGCTTTCTTT	CAISEWGGRNTEAFF
NA	TRBJ1-4	TRBV4-2	NA	TGTGCCAGCAGCCAAGAGGCAGGGATGCCGGAAAAACTGTTTTTT	CASSQEAGMPEKLFF
TRBD1	TRBJ2-5	TRBV6-5	once	TGTGCCAGCAGTTTGAGTACAGGGGGAAGTCAAGAGACCCAGTACTTC	CASSLSTGGSQETQYF
NA	TRBJ1-5	TRBV28	NA	TGTGCCAGCAGCTTAAGGGAGACAAATAATCAGCCCCAGCATTTT	CASSLRETNNQPQHF